This record looks at one T cell receptor (beta chain) sequence and its context. Its cognate antigen is unknown. This sample was included in a study of early T cells in non-severe SARS-CoV-2 infection. Study in general: From unsorted whole blood, bulk RNA was sequenced, and the chains remained unpaired.

The CDR3 is 15 residues long. CDR1 and CDR2 from the germline V gene are SEHNR and FQNEAQ (reference sequence). Trimming cost V 5 bases and J 1 base; bases outside gene matches: 6. Tagging with unique molecular identifiers was applied to individual cDNA molecules. TCRdb redid the calling of the 5' RACE reads with MiXCR, one entry per CDR3 protein. The repertoire includes about 43,000 distinct CDR3 sequences, about 11% of them detected once, and 9.7% sits in the top ten. Study outcomes and limitations: Lookups in VDJdb leaned toward anti-spike CD8 responses and missed private and CD4 specificities.

Specimen: whole blood. V gene TRBV7-9 combines with J gene TRBJ2-3; 7 bases map to TRBD1. The receptor comes from an adult who was a healthcare worker with PCR-confirmed SARS-CoV-2 infection or an uninfected control (not recorded which). The CDR3 loop is CASSDQGDGTDTQYF. In DNA, the CDR3 is TGTGCCAGCAGCGACCAGGGGGACGGCACAGATACGCAGTATTTT.